The 21 T cell receptor beta chains presented below share a single source sample, sequenced in a study of response to subunit inactivated influenza vaccine. MiXCR, run by TCRdb on the RT-PCR reads, gives a single entry per CDR3 protein. There are 300,000 to 350,000 distinct CDR3 sequences in the sample; 22% occur only once, and around 10% lies in the top ten. The input for sequencing was PBMCs from blood, taken less than 22 months after vaccination. These receptors all stem from a man aged 50 to 69 who received an inactivated influenza vaccine.

This sequence joins TRBV9 and TRBJ2-1; D might be TRBD1 or TRBD2, each matching 5 bases. Trimming removed 3 bases from V and 5 bases from J, with 12 bases in between. Per germline, CDR1 SGDLS and CDR2 YYNGEE. This CDR3 is built from 14 residues. The CDR3: CASSEEGRDNEQFF. CDR3 nucleotide sequence: TGTGCCAGCAGCGAAGAGGGGCGGGACAATGAGCAGTTCTTC.

The genes are TRBV6-1 and TRBJ2-7; 7 bases line up with TRBD1. CDR3 length equals 15 residues. Germline V CDR1 and CDR2: MNHNS, SASEGT. Trimming at V came to 6 bases and at J to 2 bases, leaving 10 bases not matched to a gene. For the CDR3, the DNA is TGTGCCAGCAGCGAGACAGGGCTACTCCCCTACGAGCAGTACTTC. Amino acids: CASSETGLLPYEQYF.

The genes are TRBV20-1 and TRBJ2-5; D call uncertain. CDR3 length: 12 amino acids. Germline V gene lookup returns CDR1 DFQATT and CDR2 SNEGSKA (reference sequence). The ends were cut back, 3 bases at V and 3 bases at J, with 8 bases in the middle. In nucleotides, the CDR3 is TGCAGTGCTAGTAGTCCCGAAGAGACCCAGTACTTC. Its translation is CSASSPEETQYF.

The chain couples TRBV6-1 to TRBJ1-5, with D tentatively TRBD1 (6 bases). V gave up 11 bases and J gave up 4 bases, with 21 bases separating them. Germline lookup yields CDR1 MNHNS and CDR2 SASEGT. The CDR3 runs 15 residues. CDR3 amino acids: CASRGARNTNQPQHF. DNA for the CDR3: TGTGCCTCGAGGGGGGCCAGGAATACTAATCAGCCCCAGCATTTT.

This clonotype was observed a few times. The chain employs TRBV13 and TRBJ1-6, with D possibly matching TRBD1 (5 bases). The length of the CDR3 is 16 residues. Germline CDR1 is PRHDT and CDR2 is FYEKMQ (reference sequence). The V end was cut by 1 base, the J end by 5 bases, with 12 bases between. The CDR3 sequence: CASSLDRGRNNSPLHF. The DNA of the CDR3 is TGTGCCAGCAGCTTAGATCGGGGCAGAAATAATTCACCCCTCCACTTT.

The chain couples TRBV12-3 or TRBV12-4 to TRBJ2-5; possibly TRBD2 for D (5 bases). This CDR3 contains 13 residues. Trimming removed 2 bases at V and 5 bases at J, with 9 bases between. The CDR3 reads CASSLMEAETQYF. For the CDR3, the DNA is TGTGCCAGCAGTTTAATGGAGGCGGAGACCCAGTACTTC.

This clonotype came up a few times. This chain connects TRBV7-2 to TRBJ2-7, with D tentatively TRBD2 (5 bases). Trimming shortened V by 1 base and J by 5 bases, and 12 bases separated the two germline ends. This CDR3 has 14 amino acids. Looked up from germline, CDR1 is SGHTA and CDR2 is FQGNSA. The CDR3 DNA reads TGTGCCAGCAGCTTAGTTGCCAGCGGAAACGAGCAGTACTTC. Its translation: CASSLVASGNEQYF.

This clonotype was found a few times. This sequence joins TRBV3-1 and TRBJ2-7; tentatively, D is TRBD1 or TRBD2 (5 bases each). V was clipped by 1 base and J by 7 bases, with 8 bases between them. Germline CDR1 is LGHDT and CDR2 is YNNKEL (reference sequence). The CDR3 is 12 residues long. CDR3 DNA: TGTGCCAGCAGCCAAGGGTGGGGGGAGCAGTACTTC. This translates into CASSQGWGEQYF.

The chain is built from TRBV3-1 and TRBJ2-2; D remains ambiguous. Trimming stripped 8 bases from V and 5 bases from J, with 12 bases between. The CDR3 is 13 amino acids. Germline-derived CDR1 and CDR2 are LGHDT and YNNKEL (reference sequence). The CDR3 here is CASGKSRTGELFF. DNA of the CDR3: TGTGCCAGCGGAAAGAGTAGGACCGGGGAGCTGTTTTTT.

This clonotype was seen many times. V gene TRBV7-9 combines with J gene TRBJ2-2, with D possibly being TRBD2 (6 bases). The CDR3 contains 16 residues. Trimming pared 6 bases from V and 0 bases from J, leaving 14 bases between. Germline V lookup: CDR1 SEHNR, CDR2 FQNEAQ (reference sequence). This chain's CDR3 is CASRARRGPNTGELFF. For the CDR3, the DNA is TGTGCCAGCAGGGCGAGGCGGGGCCCGAACACCGGGGAGCTGTTTTTT.

The rearrangement joins TRBV5-1 to TRBJ2-7, with D hard to call. Germline V gives CDR1 SGHRS, CDR2 YFSETQ. This CDR3 has 13 residues. Trimming took off 0 bases at V and 5 bases at J, with 9 bases between the two ends. As DNA, the CDR3 is TGCGCCAGCAGCTTGGAGTGGCCAAACGAGCAGTACTTC. It is translated as CASSLEWPNEQYF.

CDR3 amino acids: CASSLISGGGYSYNEQFF. The CDR3 nucleotides are TGTGCCAGCAGCTTAATATCGGGTGGGGGATACTCCTACAATGAGCAGTTCTTC. J is TRBJ2-1 and V is TRBV7-9; D is perhaps TRBD1 or TRBD2 (5 bases each). This CDR3 has 18 residues. Trimming removed 2 bases at V and 0 bases at J, with 17 bases between. Germline V gives CDR1 SEHNR, CDR2 FQNEAQ (reference sequence).

CDR3 protein: CASSSSRSYTF. The CDR3 nucleotides are TGTGCCAGCAGCTCCTCCAGGAGCTACACCTTC. This chain uses TRBV7-9 with TRBJ1-2; no clear D. Germline values: CDR1 SEHNR, CDR2 FQNEAQ (reference sequence). CDR3 size: 11 residues. Trimming shortened V by 4 bases and J by 9 bases, and 9 bases separated the two germline ends.

The genes are TRBV4-1 and TRBJ2-1, with 10 nucleotides matching TRBD2. This CDR3 is built from 18 residues. CDR1 and CDR2 from the germline V gene are MGHRA and YSYEKL. The V and J ends lost 3 bases and 2 bases, in that order; junction bases with no gene match: 10. The CDR3 DNA follows: TGCGCCAGCAGCCACCCCCAGGCGGGACTAGCGACCTACAATGAGCAGTTCTTC. Translating it yields CASSHPQAGLATYNEQFF.

This clonotype was observed a few times. The CDR3 DNA sequence: TGTGCCAGCAGTTACGCCTCGTGGGGGGGACCCTACACCTTC. Its translation is CASSYASWGGPYTF. The chain couples TRBV6-5 to TRBJ1-2; D may be TRBD1 (5 bases). V shed 2 bases and J shed 10 bases, with 17 bases lying between them. The CDR3 is 14 amino acids. In germline, CDR1 is MNHEY, CDR2 SVGAGI.

This clonotype came up a few times. V is TRBV4-1 and J is TRBJ2-1; 7 bases line up with TRBD2. J gave up 6 bases and V 4 bases, and 36 bases lay outside the gene matches. The CDR3 has 24 amino acids. CDR1 is MGHRA and CDR2 is YSYEKL in the germline V gene. In nucleotides, the CDR3 is TGCGCCAGCAGCCGGGTCCTCGCGCCTTTGAGCGGGACTGCAAGCCCTAAGGGCCTCAATGAGCAGTTCTTC. Amino acid sequence: CASSRVLAPLSGTASPKGLNEQFF.

This clonotype was counted a few times. The chain is built from TRBV6-2 or TRBV6-3 and TRBJ2-5, with unresolved D. V lost 6 bases, J lost 9 bases, and 14 bases lay in between. The CDR3 runs to 12 residues. Germline V CDR1 and CDR2: MNHEY, SVGEGT. The CDR3 nucleotides read TGTGCCAGCAGCTACACGGGTTGGGCCCAGTACTTC. It is translated as CASSYTGWAQYF.

This clonotype was seen more than once but under ten times. The chain combines TRBV5-1 with TRBJ1-1, with D possibly matching TRBD1 (5 bases). Germline values: CDR1 SGHRS, CDR2 YFSETQ. The CDR3 consists of 14 residues. With 5 bases removed from V and 4 bases from J, the gap between germline ends came to 15 bases. For the CDR3, the DNA is TGCGCCAGCAGTACCGGCCGGGGCCGCACTGAAGCTTTCTTT. Its translation is CASSTGRGRTEAFF.

This clonotype was counted between two and nine times. The chain has TRBV28 and TRBJ1-4; TRBD1 is a possible D gene (6 bases). V shed 0 bases and J shed 7 bases, with 12 bases lying between them. This CDR3 has 15 residues. Germline V gene lookup returns CDR1 MDHEN and CDR2 SYDVKM. Here the CDR3 reads CASSLWGAPGEKLFF. Written as DNA, the CDR3 is TGTGCCAGCAGTTTATGGGGGGCGCCGGGTGAAAAACTGTTTTTT.

This clonotype was observed many times. This chain connects TRBV12-3 or TRBV12-4 to TRBJ2-3; 10 nucleotides line up with TRBD2. V was clipped by 3 bases and J by 3 bases; unmatched bases: 9. This CDR3 contains 17 residues. This CDR3 reads CASSFQWLAGVTDTQYF. The CDR3, as DNA: TGTGCCAGCAGTTTTCAGTGGCTAGCGGGAGTTACAGATACGCAGTATTTT.

CDR3 loop: CASSQVDSGKNEKLFF. The CDR3 coding sequence is TGTGCCAGCAGCCAAGTGGACTCGGGGAAAAATGAAAAACTGTTTTTT. The chain joins TRBV4-2 to TRBJ1-4; D not certain. V gave up 1 base and J gave up 5 bases, with 14 bases separating them. The CDR3 consists of 16 residues. Per germline, CDR1 LGHNA and CDR2 YNFKEQ.